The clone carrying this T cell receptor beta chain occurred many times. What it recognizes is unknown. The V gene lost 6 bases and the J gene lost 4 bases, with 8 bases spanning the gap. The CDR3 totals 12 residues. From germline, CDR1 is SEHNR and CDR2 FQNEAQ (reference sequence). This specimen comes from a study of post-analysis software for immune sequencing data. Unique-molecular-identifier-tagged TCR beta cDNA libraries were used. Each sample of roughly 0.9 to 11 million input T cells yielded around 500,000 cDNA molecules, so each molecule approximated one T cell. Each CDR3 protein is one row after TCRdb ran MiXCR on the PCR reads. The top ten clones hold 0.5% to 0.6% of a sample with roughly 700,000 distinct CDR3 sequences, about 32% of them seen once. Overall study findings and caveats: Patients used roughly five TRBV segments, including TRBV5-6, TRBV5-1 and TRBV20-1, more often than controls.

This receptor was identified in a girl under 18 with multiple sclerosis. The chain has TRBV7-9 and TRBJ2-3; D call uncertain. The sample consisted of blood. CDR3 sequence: CASSRGSDTQYF. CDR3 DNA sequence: TGTGCCAGCAGTAGAGGTTCAGATACGCAGTATTTT.